These T cell receptor beta chains were read from a single sample in a study of radiation and T cells in renal cell carcinoma. Measured with immunoSEQ multiplex PCR; TCRdb has only the in-frame clones, and not every one. The table records around 99,000 clones, around 84% of them present only once. This material consisted of blood, taken from a patient whose treatment included radiotherapy and nephrectomy. These receptors originate from a man between 60 and 75 years old with renal cell carcinoma. CDR3s include the opening cysteine and the closing phenylalanine or tryptophan. D genes are given only for firm matches. Clone size appears in some rows only: once, few, many, or a class for an expanded clone.

TRBV5-6	TRBJ2-7	NA	NA	TGTGCCAGCAGCTTGTTAAGGGGCCGATACGAGCAGTACTTC	CASSLLRGRYEQYF
TRBV5-1	TRBJ2-5	TRBD2	NA	TGCGCCAGCGCTAGCGGGAGCATAGAGACCCAGTACTTC	CASASGSIETQYF
TRBV28	TRBJ2-2	NA	NA	TGTGCCAGCAGTTTCCCGGGGGATCGTAGCACCGGGGAGCTGTTTTTT	CASSFPGDRSTGELFF
TRBV4-2	TRBJ1-5	NA	few	TGTGCCAGCAGCCAATTTCATTCGTCGCCCCAGCATTTT	CASSQFHSSPQHF
TRBV28	TRBJ2-7	TRBD2	NA	TGTGCCAGCAGTCCCACGACTAGCGGAGTTACCTACGAGCAGTACTTC	CASSPTTSGVTYEQYF
TRBV19	TRBJ2-1	TRBD2	NA	TGTGCCAGTACGAAGCTAGCGGGGAACAATGAGCAGTTCTTC	CASTKLAGNNEQFF
TRBV9	TRBJ2-3	TRBD2	NA	TGTGCCAGCAGCGTAGCAGGGGGACTAGCGGGACCCGCCGGAACAGATACGCAGTATTTT	CASSVAGGLAGPAGTDTQYF
TRBV19	TRBJ2-1	TRBD1	NA	TGTGCCAGTAGTACGTCGACAGGGGATGAGCAGTTCTTC	CASSTSTGDEQFF
TRBV5-6	TRBJ2-7	TRBD2	NA	TGTGCCAGCAGCATAGCGGGAGCGGGGCCCTACGAGCAGTACTTC	CASSIAGAGPYEQYF
TRBV5-4	TRBJ2-7	NA	NA	TGTGCCAGCAGCTTGGGCCTTGACAGCTACGAGCAGTACTTC	CASSLGLDSYEQYF
TRBV7-8	TRBJ2-5	NA	NA	TGTGCCAGCAACAGGGACTCCCAAGAGACCCAGTACTTC	CASNRDSQETQYF
TRBV5-6	TRBJ2-3	TRBD1	once	TGTGCCAGCAGCCGCGACAGGGGAAGCACAGATACGCAGTATTTT	CASSRDRGSTDTQYF
TRBV9	TRBJ2-7	NA	NA	TGTGCCAGCAGCGGATGGCTCGGCCTAACCGACTACGAGCAGTACTTC	CASSGWLGLTDYEQYF
TRBV10-1	TRBJ1-1	NA	NA	TGCGCCAGCACCCGATCAAACGGGGGGAAAAAATCTGAAGCTTTCTTT	CASTRSNGGKKSEAFF
TRBV5-6	TRBJ1-1	NA	NA	TGTGCCAGCAGCTTGGGGGGGCGCGCCTACACTGAAGCTTTCTTT	CASSLGGRAYTEAFF
TRBV7-7	TRBJ2-2	NA	NA	TGTGCCAGCAGAGCAGCCACCGGGGAGCTGTTTTTT	CASRAATGELFF
TRBV9	TRBJ1-1	NA	NA	TGTGCCAGCAGCGTAGGAGCAGGGGTAAGTCCTGAAGCTTTCTTT	CASSVGAGVSPEAFF
TRBV11-2	TRBJ2-7	NA	few	TGTGCCAGCAGCCCCCTAACGAGGAGTTCCTACGAGCAGTACTTC	CASSPLTRSSYEQYF
TRBV27	TRBJ2-1	TRBD1	NA	TGTGCCAGCAGTTACGCGACAGGGGACAATGAGCAGTTCTTC	CASSYATGDNEQFF
TRBV19	TRBJ2-5	NA	NA	TGTGCCAGTAGTGCCGGGAGCCTCTCCCAAGAGACCCAGTACTTC	CASSAGSLSQETQYF
TRBV5-1	TRBJ2-7	TRBD2	NA	TGCGCCAGCAGCTTGGGTGAGGGACTAGCGCATACCGTCGAGCAGTACTTC	CASSLGEGLAHTVEQYF
TRBV7-3	TRBJ2-5	TRBD2	NA	TGTGCCAGCAGCTTAACACGGACCCTTCAGGGACTAGCGGGAGGGCCTGGGGAGACCCAGTACTTC	CASSLTRTLQGLAGGPGETQYF
TRBV7-8	TRBJ1-1	NA	once	TGTGCCAGCAGCTTAGAGTTGGGGACTGAAGCTTTCTTT	CASSLELGTEAFF
TRBV29-1	TRBJ2-3	TRBD1	NA	TGCAGCGTTGGTAGCAGGGGGCTCACAGATACGCAGTATTTT	CSVGSRGLTDTQYF
TRBV18	TRBJ2-1	NA	NA	TGTGCCAGCTCCCCTGAGGACTGGGTTAATGAGCAGTTCTTC	CASSPEDWVNEQFF
TRBV21-1	TRBJ2-7	NA	NA	TGTGCCAGCAGTCGGGACTTACAGTACGAGCAGTACTTC	CASSRDLQYEQYF
TRBV9	TRBJ2-1	NA	medium-sized	TGTGCCAGCAGCGTAGGGTCCAGGGACAATGAGCAGTTCTTC	CASSVGSRDNEQFF
TRBV11-1	TRBJ1-1	TRBD1	NA	TGTGCCAGCAGCTTACAGGGGGGCACTGAAGCTTTCTTT	CASSLQGGTEAFF
TRBV5-5	TRBJ2-7	TRBD1	NA	TGTGCCAGCAGCACTGTGACAGGGGGGTTCTACGAGCAGTACTTC	CASSTVTGGFYEQYF
TRBV5-4	TRBJ1-1	NA	NA	TGTGCCAGCAGCTTGGCCGGGGGTTTTAACACTGAAGCTTTCTTT	CASSLAGGFNTEAFF
TRBV5-1	TRBJ1-3	NA	NA	TGCGCCAGCAGCTTAGGGACCGAAAACACCATATATTTT	CASSLGTENTIYF
TRBV29-1	TRBJ1-1	NA	NA	TGCGGCGCCATAATGCAGTTCCGGGCTATTCATACTGAAGCTTTCTTT	CGAIMQFRAIHTEAFF
TRBV5-4	TRBJ2-7	NA	once	TGTGCCAGCAGCTTCTATAGTTACGAGCAGTACTTC	CASSFYSYEQYF
TRBV2	TRBJ1-2	NA	NA	TGTGCCAGCAGGGCCTCTAGGCAGGGGTTTACCTCCTTAAACTATGGCTACACCTTC	CASRASRQGFTSLNYGYTF
TRBV2	TRBJ2-3	TRBD1	few	TGTGCCAGCAGGCGACAGGGGTATACGCAGTATTTT	CASRRQGYTQYF
TRBV5-6	TRBJ2-7	TRBD1	NA	TGTGCCAGCAGGAGACAGGGAAGTAACGAGCAGTACTTC	CASRRQGSNEQYF
TRBV2	TRBJ2-2	NA	once	TGTGCCAGCAATGGCGGAGCGAACACCGGGGAGCTGTTTTTT	CASNGGANTGELFF
TRBV29-1	TRBJ2-1	NA	NA	TGCAGCGTTGAAGGACCCATAGCTGAGCAGTTCTTC	CSVEGPIAEQFF